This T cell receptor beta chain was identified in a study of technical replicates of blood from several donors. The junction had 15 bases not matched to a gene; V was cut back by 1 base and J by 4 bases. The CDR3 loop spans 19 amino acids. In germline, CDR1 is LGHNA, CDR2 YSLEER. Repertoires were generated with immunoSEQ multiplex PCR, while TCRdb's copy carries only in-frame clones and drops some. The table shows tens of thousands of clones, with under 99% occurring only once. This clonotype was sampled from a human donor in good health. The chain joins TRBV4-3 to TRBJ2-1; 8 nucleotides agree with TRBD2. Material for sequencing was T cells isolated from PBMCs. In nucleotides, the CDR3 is TGCGCCAGCAGCCAAGGATTGGGGCTAATAGCGGGATTATACAATGAGCAGTTCTTC. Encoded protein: CASSQGLGLIAGLYNEQFF.